Below, 26 T cell receptor beta chains from the same sample are listed, as sequenced in a study of blood T cell repertoires in COVID-19. Clones were read by immunoSEQ multiplex PCR, and TCRdb kept only the in-frame ones, dropping some. The data contain around 450,000 clones, approximately 90% of them seen just once; the ten biggest clones take up around 4.4%. Sequencing was done on a sample of peripheral blood. All receptors come from a woman aged 30 to 39 with acute or convalescent COVID-19.

The chain employs TRBV28 and TRBJ1-5; 7 positions match TRBD1. The CDR3 sequence is 13 residues long. Germline trimming cut 8 bases from V and 3 bases from J; bases unmatched to any gene: 4. CDR1 is MDHEN, CDR2 SYDVKM, per germline. CDR3 sequence reads: CASRDSHNQPQHF. DNA of the CDR3: TGTGCCAGCCGGGACAGCCACAATCAGCCCCAGCATTTT.

V usage is TRBV16 and J usage is TRBJ1-4; D ambiguous. Trimming cost V 3 bases and J 5 bases, with 10 bases left between them. CDR1 and CDR2 (germline): KGHSY, FQNENV. The CDR3 consists of 14 residues. The CDR3 DNA reads as TGTGCCAGCAGCCATTTCCAGAAGAATGAAAAACTGTTTTTT. Its translation: CASSHFQKNEKLFF.

The chain couples TRBV28 to TRBJ2-7; 7 bases are shared with TRBD1. Per germline, CDR1 MDHEN and CDR2 SYDVKM. The CDR3 has 15 amino acids. V lost 7 bases to trimming and J lost 3 bases; unmatched junction nucleotides: 12. CDR3 bases: TGTGCCAGCACGGGACAGACCTTCGGGGACTACGAGCAGTACTTC. Protein sequence: CASTGQTFGDYEQYF. The complete variable domain, with remaining parts taken from reference TRBV28 and TRBJ2-7, reads DVKVTQSSRYLVKRTGEKVFLECVQDMDHENMFWYRQDPGLGLRLIYFSYDVKMKEKGDIPEGYSVSREKKERFSLILESASTNQTSMYLCASTGQTFGDYEQYFGPGTRLTVT.

As concerns this clone: Other DNA sequences in the same sample also yield this CDR3. The chain couples TRBV18 to TRBJ1-6; D is perhaps TRBD1 (6 bases). This CDR3 spans 14 amino acids. Trimming cost V 2 bases and J 7 bases, with 9 bases left between them. The germline V gene encodes CDR1 KGHSH and CDR2 LQKENI. CDR3 in DNA: TGTGCCAGCTCACCAGGGCAGGGGAATTCACCCCTCCACTTT. This codes for CASSPGQGNSPLHF.

The chain recombines TRBV27 with TRBJ2-2; D uncertain. V was pared by 5 bases and J by 6 bases, with 10 bases between. The CDR3 contains 13 residues. Germline CDR1 MNHEY, CDR2 SMNVEV (reference sequence). CDR3 DNA: TGTGCCAGCAGTCTAAGACTCGCCGGGGAGCTGTTTTTT. Its translation: CASSLRLAGELFF.

This chain's CDR3 is CASSLQYRGNEQFF. The CDR3 DNA reads TGTGCCAGCAGTTTACAATACAGGGGGAATGAGCAGTTCTTC. The chain couples TRBV28 to TRBJ2-1; 8 bases fit TRBD1. Unmatched junction bases numbered 4, after V lost 2 bases and J lost 7 bases. Germline CDR1 MDHEN, CDR2 SYDVKM. The CDR3 sequence is 14 residues long.

This clone showed up just a few times. The V call is TRBV28, the J call TRBJ2-7; TRBD1 aligns across 7 bases. Germline V lookup: CDR1 MDHEN, CDR2 SYDVKM. The CDR3 is 12 amino acids. J was trimmed by 4 bases and V by 3 bases; bases with no gene match: 0. The CDR3 is CASSLGQYEQYF. DNA for the CDR3: TGTGCCAGCAGTTTGGGACAGTACGAGCAGTACTTC.

This clone showed up just once. CDR3 sequence: CASSIRLRTEAFF. CDR3 nucleotide sequence: TGTGCCAGCAGCATAAGACTCCGCACTGAAGCTTTCTTT. This sequence joins TRBV7-2 and TRBJ1-1; D gene ambiguous. Germline values: CDR1 SGHTA, CDR2 FQGNSA. V gave up 5 bases and J gave up 4 bases, with 11 bases separating them. The CDR3 has 13 residues. Combining the CDR3 with reference TRBV7-2 and TRBJ1-1 gives the whole variable domain GAGVSQSPSNKVTEKGKDVELRCDPISGHTALYWYRQSLGQGLEFLIYFQGNSAPDKSGLPSDRFSAERTGGSVSTLTIQRTQQEDSAVYLCASSIRLRTEAFFGQGTRLTVV.

The chain has TRBV4-2 and TRBJ1-2; D gene uncertain. The CDR3 contains 16 residues. Germline V gene sequence: CDR1 LGHNA, CDR2 YNFKEQ. Trimming took off 0 bases at V and 7 bases at J, with 18 bases between the two ends. The CDR3 nucleotides read TGTGCCAGCAGCCAAGATGTCCACTACCCCCCCGGTGGCTACACCTTC. It codes for CASSQDVHYPPGGYTF.

V and J are TRBV27 and TRBJ1-6; 12 bases are a match to TRBD1. The CDR3 sequence is 18 residues long. From germline, CDR1 is MNHEY and CDR2 SMNVEV (reference sequence). Trimming cost V 1 base and J 10 bases; bases outside gene matches: 11. The chain's CDR3 is CASSLFGTGGRWGSPLHF. CDR3 bases: TGTGCCAGCAGTTTATTTGGGACAGGGGGCCGGTGGGGATCACCCCTCCACTTT.

The chain combines TRBV18 with TRBJ1-6; D remains ambiguous. CDR1 KGHSH and CDR2 LQKENI come from the germline V gene. This CDR3 comprises 16 residues. V lost 3 bases to trimming and J lost 1 base, with 10 bases between them. The CDR3 DNA reads TGTGCCAGCTCACCTCATCCGGGTTCCTATAATTCACCCCTCCACTTT. This sequence encodes CASSPHPGSYNSPLHF.

The chain recombines TRBV24-1 with TRBJ2-3; D is possibly TRBD1 (6 bases). From germline, CDR1 is KGHDR and CDR2 SFDVKD. Between the trimmed V and J ends, which lost 9 bases and 0 bases, there was a span of 6 bases. This CDR3 comprises 12 residues. The CDR3 coding sequence is TGTGCCACCGGACAGAGCACAGATACGCAGTATTTT. Its protein is CATGQSTDTQYF.

J is TRBJ2-5 and V is TRBV2; 7 bases are shared with TRBD2. Trimming removed 3 bases from V and 1 base from J; junction bases left unmatched: 5. Germline CDR1 is SNHLY and CDR2 is FYNNEI. The CDR3 loop spans 15 amino acids. The CDR3 loop is CASSDPRGGQETQYF. DNA of the CDR3: TGTGCCAGCAGTGATCCGCGCGGGGGCCAAGAGACCCAGTACTTC.

The chain has TRBV7-9 and TRBJ1-1; D not certain. The V gene lost 5 bases and the J gene lost 6 bases, with 7 bases spanning the gap. CDR1 is SEHNR, CDR2 FQNEAQ, per germline (reference sequence). The CDR3 consists of 11 residues. The CDR3 here is CASSPGSEAFF. CDR3 coding DNA: TGTGCCAGCAGCCCCGGGTCTGAAGCTTTCTTT.

The rearrangement links TRBV5-6 to TRBJ2-1; TRBD1 is a possible D gene (5 bases). V lost 5 bases and J 1 base, leaving 13 bases between the germline ends. Germline V gene lookup returns CDR1 SGHDT and CDR2 YYEEEE. CDR3 length: 15 amino acids. Here the CDR3 reads CASSIGVGSYNEQFF. CDR3 sequence (DNA): TGTGCCAGCAGTATAGGGGTAGGGTCCTACAATGAGCAGTTCTTC.

The gene calls are TRBV6-6 and TRBJ2-1, with unresolved D. Trimming stripped 4 bases from V and 4 bases from J, with 8 bases between. The CDR3 has 13 amino acids. Germline CDR1 is MNHNY and CDR2 is SVGAGI (reference sequence). CDR3 coding DNA: TGTGCCAGCAGTTTATCAGGTTACAATGAGCAGTTCTTC. Translated: CASSLSGYNEQFF.

The chain links TRBV7-2 to TRBJ2-1; the match to TRBD2 covers 8 bases. V shed 5 bases and J 2 bases; nucleotides not matched to a gene: 5. The CDR3 totals 15 residues. Germline CDR1 reads SGHTA; CDR2 reads FQGNSA. The CDR3 sequence is CASSPAGGPYNEQFF. CDR3 DNA: TGTGCCAGCAGCCCGGCGGGGGGCCCCTACAATGAGCAGTTCTTC. The full variable domain, rest sourced from reference TRBV7-2 and TRBJ2-1, is GAGVSQSPSNKVTEKGKDVELRCDPISGHTALYWYRQSLGQGLEFLIYFQGNSAPDKSGLPSDRFSAERTGGSVSTLTIQRTQQEDSAVYLCASSPAGGPYNEQFFGPGTRLTVL.

This chain connects TRBV4-1 to TRBJ2-7; a possible D gene is TRBD1 (6 bases). Germline V gene lookup returns CDR1 MGHRA and CDR2 YSYEKL. The CDR3 sequence is 16 residues long. The V end lost 0 bases, the J end lost 1 base, and 13 bases lay between the germline ends. The CDR3 DNA reads TGCGCCAGCAGCCAAGATCTCAGGACAGATTCCTACGAGCAGTACTTC. This encodes CASSQDLRTDSYEQYF.

The V call is TRBV2, the J call TRBJ1-2, with 7 bases aligning to TRBD1. V was pared by 9 bases and J by 0 bases, with 10 bases of the junction left unmatched. Germline values: CDR1 SNHLY, CDR2 FYNNEI. CDR3 length: 15 residues. The CDR3 is CASQVWDSTNYGYTF. Here the CDR3 DNA reads TGTGCCAGTCAGGTTTGGGACAGCACTAACTATGGCTACACCTTC.

This chain links TRBV7-9 with TRBJ1-2; D possibly corresponds to TRBD1 (6 bases). V dropped 2 bases and J dropped 4 bases, with 17 bases sitting between them. Germline CDR1 and CDR2: SEHNR and FQNEAQ (reference sequence). CDR3 length: 16 residues. CDR3 protein: CASSLSRQAVFYGYTF. CDR3 in DNA: TGTGCCAGCAGCTTATCACGACAGGCCGTCTTCTATGGCTACACCTTC.

The genes are TRBV5-4 and TRBJ2-1, with 8 positions matching TRBD1. The CDR3 totals 15 residues. Germline CDR1 and CDR2: SGHNT and YYREEE (reference sequence). Trimming at V came to 4 bases and at J to 5 bases, leaving 8 bases not matched to a gene. In nucleotides, the CDR3 is TGTGCCAGCAGCCCTGGACAGGGTCTCCACAATGAGCAGTTCTTC. Amino acids: CASSPGQGLHNEQFF.

The V gene is TRBV11-2, the J gene TRBJ2-1, with D possibly matching TRBD1 (6 bases). This CDR3 has 15 amino acids. Germline V gene sequence: CDR1 SGHAT, CDR2 FQNNGV. V shed 4 bases and J shed 6 bases, with 16 bases lying between them. DNA for the CDR3: TGTGCCAGCAGCTCCTACCAGGGGCGGGTCAATGAGCAGTTCTTC. Its translation is CASSSYQGRVNEQFF.

The genes are TRBV3-1 (or the pseudogene TRBV3-2) and TRBJ2-1; 12 bases map to TRBD2. Trimming at V came to 0 bases and at J to 7 bases, leaving 10 bases not matched to a gene. Germline V gene sequence: CDR1 LGHDT, CDR2 YNNKEL (reference sequence). The CDR3 length is 18 residues. For the CDR3, the DNA is TGTGCCAGCAGCCAAGAGGGTCCACTAGCGGGGGGAGCGAATGAGCAGTTCTTC. Protein: CASSQEGPLAGGANEQFF.

J is TRBJ2-7 and V is TRBV27, with 7 bases that match TRBD1. This CDR3 is built from 14 residues. Germline CDR1 reads MNHEY; CDR2 reads SMNVEV (reference sequence). Unmatched junction bases numbered 11, after V lost 10 bases and J lost 2 bases. The CDR3 is CATADRLKPYEQYF. As DNA, the CDR3 is TGTGCCACCGCGGACAGGTTAAAGCCCTACGAGCAGTACTTC.

V is TRBV7-8 and J is TRBJ1-4; 11 bases fit TRBD1. The CDR3 has 14 amino acids. CDR1 SGHVS and CDR2 FQNEAQ come from the germline V gene. Trimming cost V 4 bases and J 7 bases; bases outside gene matches: 2. In DNA form, the CDR3 reads TGTGCCAGCAGCTGGGGACAGGGGGGTGAAAAACTGTTTTTT. Its protein product is CASSWGQGGEKLFF.

This chain connects TRBV7-3 to TRBJ2-1, with 10 bases lining up with TRBD1. With 5 bases clipped from V and 5 bases from J, the junction kept 3 bases outside the gene matches. Germline V gene data show CDR1 as SGHTA and CDR2 as FQGTGA. There are 14 residues in the CDR3. The CDR3 DNA reads TGTGCCAGCAGCCCCGGGACAGGGGACAATGAGCAGTTCTTC. Its translation: CASSPGTGDNEQFF.